The T cell receptor (beta chain) described here comes from a study of blood T cell repertoires in COVID-19. Profiling relied on immunoSEQ multiplex PCR, and the TCRdb table lists in-frame clones only, not all of them. This table has over 150,000 clones, more than 75% appearing once. This clone appeared once. CDR1 is SGHTA, CDR2 FQGTGA, per germline. V lost 0 bases and J 4 bases, leaving 10 bases between the germline ends. The CDR3 loop spans 16 amino acids. This sequence was found in a man aged 35-49 years with acute or convalescent COVID-19. The sequencing input was peripheral blood. The chain joins TRBV7-3 to TRBJ2-6, with D maybe TRBD2 (6 bases). The CDR3 DNA reads as TGTGCCAGCAGCTTAACGGCGGGGACCGGGGCCAACGTCCTGACTTTC. Translating gives CASSLTAGTGANVLTF.